This TCR beta chain derives from a study of shared clonotypes between healthy human individuals. CDR3 length: 11 residues. V lost 7 bases and J 11 bases, leaving 15 bases between the germline ends. Germline CDR1 SGDLS, CDR2 YYNGEE. Assay: immunoSEQ multiplex PCR; the TCRdb copy retains only in-frame clones and omits some. Of about 490,000 clones in the sample, roughly 85% were seen once. Material: PBMCs. This clonotype was sampled from a woman aged 40 to 49 in good health. Some clones in this sample may be carry-over from other donors' samples. V and J are TRBV9 and TRBJ1-1; D not resolved. For the CDR3, the DNA is TGTGCCAGCGGAACCTCCGCTCGGGCTTTCTTT. Protein: CASGTSARAFF.